A selection of T cell receptor beta chains follows, all from one sample in a study of response to subunit inactivated influenza vaccine. TCRdb analysed the RT-PCR reads with MiXCR anew, one entry per CDR3 protein. Found here are roughly 780,000 distinct CDR3 sequences, less than 20% of them singletons; the top ten hold roughly 10%. Sequenced here: PBMCs from blood, sampled more than 4 days after vaccination. Receptors originate from a man between 50 and 59 years old who received an inactivated influenza vaccine. The CDR3 runs from the conserved cysteine through the conserved F or W. D genes are given only for firm matches. Not every row has a clone size; where given, it reads once, few, many or a size class.

>TRBV7-9|TRBD1|TRBJ1-1|once|16
TGTGCCAGCAGCCCCCAGGCCCGGACAGGGGGGACTGAAGCTTTCTTT
CASSPQARTGGTEAFF
>TRBV6-1|-|TRBJ2-6|few|14
TGTGCCAGCAGCCTCGAAACCGGGGCCAACGTCCTGACTTTC
CASSLETGANVLTF
>TRBV12-3/TRBV12-4|-|TRBJ1-3|many|16
TGTGCCAGCAGAGTGGTTGGACAGTCTATCGGAAACACCATATATTTT
CASRVVGQSIGNTIYF
>TRBV7-8|-|TRBJ2-1|-|15
TGTGCCAGCAGCTTCCTCCTGAGCTCCTACAATGAGCAGTTCTTC
CASSFLLSSYNEQFF
>TRBV4-3|-|TRBJ2-3|-|15
TGCGCCAGCAGCCAAGAAGTTGGTCGGACAGATACGCAGTATTTT
CASSQEVGRTDTQYF
>TRBV4-2|-|TRBJ1-6|few|16
TGTGCCAGCAGCCAAGATGGGGAAGGGACGAATTCACCCCTCCACTTT
CASSQDGEGTNSPLHF
>TRBV5-1|TRBD1|TRBJ2-7|few|13
TGCGCCAGCAGCGTCGACAGGGACTACGAGCAGTACTTC
CASSVDRDYEQYF
>TRBV4-3|-|TRBJ1-2|few|13
TGCGCCAGCAGCCAAGATATATCGACGGGCCCCACCTTC
CASSQDISTGPTF
>TRBV29-1|TRBD1|TRBJ1-2|few|12
TGCAGCGTGACAGGGACTAACTATGGCTACACCTTC
CSVTGTNYGYTF
>TRBV7-2|TRBD1|TRBJ2-2|-|17
TGTGCCAGCAGCTTAGGATACAGGGGGCTGGACACCGGGGAGCTGTTTTTT
CASSLGYRGLDTGELFF
>TRBV24-1|TRBD2|TRBJ2-2|few|20
TGTGCCACCAGTGACCCGACCCCTAGCGGGAGGGCCCTCGACACCGGGGAGCTGTTTTTT
CATSDPTPSGRALDTGELFF
>TRBV15|-|TRBJ2-5|-|13
TGTGCCACCAGCAGAGTCACACAAGAGACCCAGTACTTC
CATSRVTQETQYF
>TRBV6-4|-|TRBJ1-2|-|11
TGTGCCAGCACCGAAATCTATGGCTACACCTTC
CASTEIYGYTF
>TRBV6-1|TRBD1|TRBJ2-1|few|16
TGTGCCAGCAGTCAAATACCGACAGGGCCCTACAATGAGCAGTTCTTC
CASSQIPTGPYNEQFF
>TRBV7-8|TRBD1|TRBJ1-5|few|15
TGTGCCAGCAGCTTAGAACAGGGGGCCAACCAGCCCCAGCATTTT
CASSLEQGANQPQHF
>TRBV12-3/TRBV12-4|-|TRBJ2-1|-|15
TGTGCCAGCAGTTTCCTAGGGCTACCCTACAATGAGCAGTTCTTC
CASSFLGLPYNEQFF
>TRBV2|-|TRBJ2-5|-|14
TGTGCCAGCACCCAGAGAGTGGGTGCAGAGACCCAGTACTTC
CASTQRVGAETQYF
>TRBV27|TRBD2|TRBJ2-5|once|15
TGTGCCAGCAAGGGACTAGCGGGCTTCCAAGAGACCCAGTACTTC
CASKGLAGFQETQYF
>TRBV28|-|TRBJ2-7|-|15
TGTGCCAGCAGGGAGGCAGGCGACGAGTCGTACGAGCAGTACTTC
CASREAGDESYEQYF
>TRBV20-1|-|TRBJ2-5|many|12
TGCAGTGCTAGGAAGGTTCGGGAGACCCAGTACTTC
CSARKVRETQYF
>TRBV2|-|TRBJ2-3|-|15
TGTGCCAGCTATATTGGACTTCCGAGCACAGATACGCAGTATTTT
CASYIGLPSTDTQYF
>TRBV6-1|TRBD2|TRBJ2-1|-|15
TGTGCCAGCAGCGTGACTAGCGGGAGTCTAAATGAGCAGTTCTTC
CASSVTSGSLNEQFF
>TRBV20-1|TRBD1|TRBJ1-2|-|15
TGCAGTGCTAGAGGGTGGGGACAGGGGCACTATGGCTACACCTTC
CSARGWGQGHYGYTF
>TRBV4-2|-|TRBJ2-2|-|17
TGTGCCAGCAGCCAAGATCCGAGTGGCGGCTCCACCGGGGAGCTGTTTTTT
CASSQDPSGGSTGELFF
>TRBV6-1|-|TRBJ2-1|-|14
TGTGCCAGCGGAGACAGGCGATCCTACAATGAGCAGTTCTTC
CASGDRRSYNEQFF
>TRBV20-1|TRBD1|TRBJ2-7|-|16
TGCAGTGCTAGAGATGGAAGGGCGGACAGGGGGTCAGGGCAGTACTTC
CSARDGRADRGSGQYF